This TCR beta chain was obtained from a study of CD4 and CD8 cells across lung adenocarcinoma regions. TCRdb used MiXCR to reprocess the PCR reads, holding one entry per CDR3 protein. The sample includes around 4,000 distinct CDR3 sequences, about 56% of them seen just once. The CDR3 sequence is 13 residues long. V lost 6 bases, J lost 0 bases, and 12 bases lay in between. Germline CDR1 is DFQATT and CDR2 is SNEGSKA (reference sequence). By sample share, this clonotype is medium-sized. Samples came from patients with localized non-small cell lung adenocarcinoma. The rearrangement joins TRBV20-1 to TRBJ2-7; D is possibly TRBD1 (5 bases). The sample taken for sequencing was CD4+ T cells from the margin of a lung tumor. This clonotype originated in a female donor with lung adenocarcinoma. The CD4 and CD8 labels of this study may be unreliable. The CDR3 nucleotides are TGCAGTGCCCATAAGGGGATCTCCTACGAGCAGTACTTC. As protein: CSAHKGISYEQYF.